Listed below are T cell receptor beta chains from one sample, sequenced in a study of blood T cell repertoires in COVID-19. Sequencing used immunoSEQ multiplex PCR; TCRdb keeps in-frame clones, though not all of them. The repertoire holds 240,000 or so clones, 80% to 90% seen once, with 6.2% in the top ten. Sequenced material: peripheral blood. Receptors originate from a man in his sixties with acute or convalescent COVID-19. CDR3s leave out the opening cysteine and the closing phenylalanine or tryptophan.

j_call | v_call | cdr3_aa
TRBJ2-5 | TRBV27 | ASSLSPLKTQY
TRBJ2-2 | TRBV5-1 | ASSLSPSGSYTGELF
TRBJ2-7 | TRBV12-3/TRBV12-4 | ASGTSGYEQY
TRBJ2-1 | TRBV19 | ASSIDRGGEEQF
TRBJ2-1 | TRBV11-3 | ASSATGLAEPNEQF
TRBJ2-5 | TRBV7-9 | ASSFGQGSQETQY
TRBJ2-4 | TRBV30 | AWSGLGRTDSQNIQY
TRBJ2-5 | TRBV27 | ASSSTSGTRNVETQY
TRBJ1-6 | TRBV3-1/TRBV3-2 | ASSAQGAGSPLH
TRBJ2-3 | TRBV13 | ASSRPSGSTDTQY
TRBJ2-1 | TRBV27 | ASMIGLAEEREQF
TRBJ1-1 | TRBV2 | ASIPSRYPMNTEAF
TRBJ2-7 | TRBV27 | ASKLGRYSYEQY
TRBJ2-7 | TRBV4-3 | ASSQDRSSGSSYEQY
TRBJ1-5 | TRBV6-5 | ASSYGGTDQPQH